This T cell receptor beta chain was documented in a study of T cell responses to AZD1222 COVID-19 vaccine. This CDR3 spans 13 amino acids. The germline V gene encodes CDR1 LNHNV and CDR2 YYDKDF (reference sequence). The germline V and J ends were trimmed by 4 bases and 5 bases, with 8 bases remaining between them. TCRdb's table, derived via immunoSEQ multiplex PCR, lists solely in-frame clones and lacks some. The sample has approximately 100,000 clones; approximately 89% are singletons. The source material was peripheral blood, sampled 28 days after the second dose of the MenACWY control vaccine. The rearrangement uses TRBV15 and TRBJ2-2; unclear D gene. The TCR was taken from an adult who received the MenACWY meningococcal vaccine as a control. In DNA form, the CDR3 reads TGTGCCACCAGCAAGGTGAAAACCGGGGAGCTGTTTTTT. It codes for CATSKVKTGELFF.